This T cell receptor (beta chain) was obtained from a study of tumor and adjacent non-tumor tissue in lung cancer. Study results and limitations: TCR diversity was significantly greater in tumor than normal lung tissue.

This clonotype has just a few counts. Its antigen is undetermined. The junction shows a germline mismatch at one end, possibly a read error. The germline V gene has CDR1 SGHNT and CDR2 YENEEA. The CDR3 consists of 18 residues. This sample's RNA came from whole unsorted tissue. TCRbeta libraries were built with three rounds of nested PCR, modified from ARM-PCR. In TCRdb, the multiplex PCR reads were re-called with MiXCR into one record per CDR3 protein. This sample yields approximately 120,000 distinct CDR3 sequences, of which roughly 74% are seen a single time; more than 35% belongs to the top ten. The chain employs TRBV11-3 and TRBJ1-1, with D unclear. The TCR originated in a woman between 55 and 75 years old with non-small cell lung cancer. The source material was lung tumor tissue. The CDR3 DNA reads TGTGCTAGCAGCTTAATTGGGCCGCCGCGACGGATGAATACTGAAGCTTTCTTT. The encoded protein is CASSLIGPPRRMNTEAFF.